This T cell receptor (beta chain) is from a study of blood T cell repertoires in COVID-19. Study in general: The study drew acute and convalescent COVID-19 samples from the United States, Italy and Spain.

Profiled with immunoSEQ multiplex PCR; TCRdb holds only in-frame clones, not every one. The table has roughly 300,000 clones, about 83% seen once. This CDR3 is 14 amino acids long. Unmatched junction bases numbered 8, after V lost 7 bases and J lost 6 bases. Germline-derived CDR1 and CDR2 are LNHDA and SQIVND (reference sequence). The receptor was derived from a woman between 45 and 60 years old with acute or convalescent COVID-19. The chain recombines TRBV19 with TRBJ1-5, with 8 bases fitting TRBD1. The sequenced material came from peripheral blood. The chain's CDR3 is CASNRQGAGQPQHF. For the CDR3, the DNA is TGTGCCAGTAATCGGCAGGGGGCAGGTCAGCCCCAGCATTTT.